Listed below are T cell receptor beta chains from one sample, sequenced in a study of blood T cell repertoires in COVID-19. The method was immunoSEQ multiplex PCR; TCRdb's version includes in-frame clones alone and lacks a portion of them. The sample carries approximately 290,000 clones, 75% to 90% recorded once. The sample comprised peripheral blood. These receptors originate from a man aged 25 to 40 with acute or convalescent COVID-19. Each CDR3 is given with its conserved first and last residue. Each record gives: CDR3 protein, J gene, V gene.

CDR3: CSVRDRGMYEQYF
J: TRBJ2-7
V: TRBV29-1

CDR3: CASSLGTANYGYTF
J: TRBJ1-2
V: TRBV5-1

CDR3: CASSQRELYNEQFF
J: TRBJ2-1
V: TRBV5-1

CDR3: CATSRDQGTAYNSPLHF
J: TRBJ1-6
V: TRBV15

CDR3: CASRTVNSNQPQHF
J: TRBJ1-5
V: TRBV28

CDR3: CASSQQPQGSYSNQPQHF
J: TRBJ1-5
V: TRBV4-1

CDR3: CASSEGGSLGYGYTF
J: TRBJ1-2
V: TRBV25-1

CDR3: CASSKQGALSTEAFF
J: TRBJ1-1
V: TRBV19

CDR3: CASSSQTQGANTEAFF
J: TRBJ1-1
V: TRBV28

CDR3: CASSYNEKLFF
J: TRBJ1-4
V: TRBV12-3/TRBV12-4

CDR3: CASWRINYGYTF
J: TRBJ1-2
V: TRBV5-6

CDR3: CASSVTDAGVGYTF
J: TRBJ1-2
V: TRBV19

CDR3: CAWQQGGNEKLFF
J: TRBJ1-4
V: TRBV30

CDR3: CASSTGFGGYTF
J: TRBJ1-2
V: TRBV19

CDR3: CASSPPAGANVLTF
J: TRBJ2-6
V: TRBV18

CDR3: CASSPTRDRVTEAFF
J: TRBJ1-1
V: TRBV18

CDR3: CASSLAGDYGYTF
J: TRBJ1-2
V: TRBV5-4

CDR3: CASSFSSRNQPQHF
J: TRBJ1-5
V: TRBV28

CDR3: CASTLGGGNTEAFF
J: TRBJ1-1
V: TRBV7-9

CDR3: CSGQGLGETQYF
J: TRBJ2-5
V: TRBV29-1

CDR3: CASSLRTRTGGADTQYF
J: TRBJ2-3
V: TRBV5-1

CDR3: CASSIQGVSTEAFF
J: TRBJ1-1
V: TRBV19

CDR3: CASSPTPGNEKLFF
J: TRBJ1-4
V: TRBV5-1

CDR3: CASSVVADRVGNTIYF
J: TRBJ1-3
V: TRBV9

CDR3: CASSIAGEGTGELFF
J: TRBJ2-2
V: TRBV19

CDR3: CASRGRGASGRRSSYNEQFF
J: TRBJ2-1
V: TRBV19

CDR3: CASSQDIRGLRNSPLHF
J: TRBJ1-6
V: TRBV14

CDR3: CASNNRVGQPQHF
J: TRBJ1-5
V: TRBV5-8

CDR3: CASEQTGTTKQYF
J: TRBJ2-7
V: TRBV6-5

CDR3: CASSRQGYNSPLHF
J: TRBJ1-6
V: TRBV14

CDR3: CASSQPSRPNSPLHF
J: TRBJ1-6
V: TRBV4-2

CDR3: CASSPSYNQPQHF
J: TRBJ1-5
V: TRBV27

CDR3: CASSSRSGADTEAFF
J: TRBJ1-1
V: TRBV11-3

CDR3: CASSRPGGDLWRDGYTF
J: TRBJ1-2
V: TRBV6-2/TRBV6-3

CDR3: CASSGMGQGIYGYTF
J: TRBJ1-2
V: TRBV19

CDR3: CASSVAGPNTEAFF
J: TRBJ1-1
V: TRBV9

CDR3: CSVGGSTNEKLFF
J: TRBJ1-4
V: TRBV29-1

CDR3: CASSLGWSGTGGNTEAFF
J: TRBJ1-1
V: TRBV11-2

CDR3: CASSLLHLQANYGYTF
J: TRBJ1-2
V: TRBV5-6

CDR3: CASSLVSYQETQYF
J: TRBJ2-5
V: TRBV5-1

CDR3: CASSNRPDRTNEKLFF
J: TRBJ1-4
V: TRBV19

CDR3: CASSVEPVRSYNSPLHF
J: TRBJ1-6
V: TRBV9